This TCR beta chain emerged from a study of cytomegalovirus exposure and HLA in healthy donors. Study at large: Assignment to the Caucasian-associated ancestry cluster applied to more than 75% of the approximately 390 genotyped donors. The study's findings and limits: Earlier findings revealed that most TCR beta V segments proved productive either about 90% or about 30% of the time. HLA allele associations emerged for fewer than 20,000 TCR beta sequences in a later analysis, at 0.05 false discovery rate.

In this sample, this clone turned up many times. Its antigen is undetermined. 13 Jbeta primers and 60 Vbeta primers were used for the PCR. The data were produced by immunoSEQ multiplex PCR, yet TCRdb's version contains in-frame clones alone and is incomplete. The table records about 130,000 clones, around four fifths of them present only once. Germline assignment: CDR1 LGHNA and CDR2 YSLEER. Trimming cost V 0 bases and J 6 bases, with 2 bases left between them. The CDR3 consists of 11 residues. Material: PBMCs. The TCR was taken from a boy aged 2-15 years in good health and CMV-seronegative. J is TRBJ1-2 and V is TRBV4-3; D not resolved. The CDR3 coding sequence is TGCGCCAGCAGCCAAGACAATGGCTACACCTTC. Amino acids: CASSQDNGYTF.